The 26 T cell receptor beta chains reported below all come from one sample, sequenced in a study of cytomegalovirus exposure and HLA in healthy donors. PCR involved 60 Vbeta and 13 Jbeta primers. Sequencing was performed with immunoSEQ multiplex PCR; in TCRdb, only in-frame clones are kept and a portion is missing. Found here are fewer than 70,000 clones, about four fifths of them singletons; the top ten hold about 4%. The sample comprised PBMCs. The receptor source for this set is a woman aged 40 to 50 in good health and CMV-seronegative.

This chain joins TRBV19 and TRBJ2-3; 13 bases agree with TRBD2. The germline V gene encodes CDR1 LNHDA and CDR2 SQIVND (reference sequence). This CDR3 is 16 amino acids long. The trim removed 5 bases at V and 5 bases at J, leaving 7 bases unmatched. In nucleotides, the CDR3 is TGTGCCAGTAGTCCTCGACTAGCGGGAGGCTTAGATACGCAGTATTTT. Translated: CASSPRLAGGLDTQYF.

The chain couples TRBV28 to TRBJ2-7; D possibly corresponds to TRBD1 (6 bases). The CDR3 runs to 16 residues. V was clipped by 1 base and J by 4 bases, with 17 bases between them. Germline loops: CDR1 MDHEN, CDR2 SYDVKM. Written as DNA, the CDR3 is TGTGCCAGCAGTTTATCGGGGACACGGATTCGTTACGAGCAGTACTTC. The encoded protein is CASSLSGTRIRYEQYF.

J is TRBJ1-2 and V is TRBV7-2; TRBD1 might be the D (6 bases). V lost 2 bases to trimming and J lost 6 bases, with 10 bases between them. The length of the CDR3 is 13 residues. Germline CDR1 and CDR2: SGHTA and FQGNSA. DNA for the CDR3: TGTGCCAGCAGCTTAACAGGGATAAATGGCTACACCTTC. Protein: CASSLTGINGYTF.

The genes are TRBV21-1 and TRBJ2-7; the D call TRBD1 from the table was never checked on the DNA. TRBV21-1 is tagged as a pseudogene. This CDR3 is built from 20 residues. The CDR3 DNA is TGTGCCAGCAGCGGACGACAGGGTTCGACGATGAGCGGGTGGACCTACGAGCAGTACTTC. It encodes CASSGRQGSTMSGWTYEQYF.

The chain links TRBV11-1 to TRBJ2-7, with TRBD1 as a possible D gene (6 bases). Trimming took off 4 bases at V and 3 bases at J, with 10 bases between the two ends. CDR1 SGHAT and CDR2 FQDESV come from the germline V gene (reference sequence). The length of the CDR3 is 13 residues. The CDR3 sequence: CASSSGQYYEQYF. The CDR3 DNA is TGTGCCAGCAGCTCCGGACAGTACTACGAGCAGTACTTC.

This chain links TRBV27 with TRBJ1-3; D gene ambiguous. The CDR3 totals 13 residues. CDR1 and CDR2 from the germline V gene are MNHEY and SMNVEV (reference sequence). V was shortened by 6 bases and J by 0 bases, with 6 bases between the two germline ends. The CDR3 spells CASSRNSGNTIYF. DNA of the CDR3: TGTGCCAGCAGCCGTAACTCTGGAAACACCATATATTTT.

This chain connects TRBV10-3 to TRBJ2-3; 7 bases agree with TRBD2. This CDR3 has 18 amino acids. The junction had 18 bases not matched to a gene; V was cut back by 5 bases and J by 4 bases. Germline lookup yields CDR1 ENHRY and CDR2 SYGVKD. The CDR3 spells CAISRDEGITSAPDTQYF. DNA for the CDR3: TGTGCCATCAGTCGGGATGAGGGGATTACTAGCGCCCCAGATACGCAGTATTTT.

The gene calls are TRBV27 and TRBJ2-7, with D maybe TRBD1 (5 bases). CDR3 length: 13 residues. CDR1 and CDR2 (germline): MNHEY, SMNVEV (reference sequence). V was clipped by 3 bases and J by 4 bases, with 10 bases between them. The CDR3 region is CASSFSDKYEQYF. CDR3 coding DNA: TGTGCCAGCAGTTTCTCGGACAAATACGAGCAGTACTTC.

V and J are TRBV27 and TRBJ1-5; possible D gene TRBD1, 5 bases. V was cut by 2 bases and J by 6 bases, with 11 bases left in between. Germline CDR1 is MNHEY and CDR2 is SMNVEV (reference sequence). This CDR3 has 14 residues. CDR3 in DNA: TGTGCCAGCAGTTTAAATCTAGGGGTTCAGCCCCAGCATTTT. Translated: CASSLNLGVQPQHF.

The V gene is TRBV28, the J gene TRBJ2-7; D is unresolved. The V and J ends lost 3 bases and 3 bases respectively, with 9 bases between them. The CDR3 extends over 13 amino acids. CDR1 is MDHEN, CDR2 SYDVKM, per germline. CDR3 nucleotide sequence: TGTGCCAGCAGTTTTGGGCAGGACTACGAGCAGTACTTC. Amino acid sequence: CASSFGQDYEQYF.

The CDR3 loop reads CASSVQGAWGYTF. CDR3 in DNA: TGTGCCAGCAGTGTACAGGGGGCATGGGGCTACACCTTC. V is TRBV28 and J is TRBJ1-2, with 9 bases that match TRBD1. The CDR3 length is 13 residues. Germline CDR1 is MDHEN and CDR2 is SYDVKM. Losses at the gene ends were 5 bases for V and 8 bases for J; bases not matched to a gene: 6.

The V gene is TRBV28, the J gene TRBJ2-5, with 9 bases that match TRBD2. TRBJ2-7 matches the DNA end more closely, so the J call is doubtful. CDR1 is MDHEN, CDR2 SYDVKM, per germline. CDR3 size: 14 residues. CDR3 sequence: CASSLSGGPYEQYF. The CDR3 DNA sequence: TGTGCCAGCAGCCTCAGCGGGGGGCCCTACGAGCAGTACTTC.

The CDR3 here is CASSPKARTGGGNQPQHF. Here the CDR3 DNA reads TGTGCCAGCAGTCCAAAGGCTCGGACAGGGGGCGGGAATCAGCCCCAGCATTTT. V usage is TRBV28 and J usage is TRBJ1-5; 11 bases are shared with TRBD1. Per the germline V gene, CDR1 is MDHEN and CDR2 is SYDVKM. This CDR3 is built from 18 residues. The ends lost 5 bases at V and 4 bases at J; junction bases unmatched: 13. The full variable domain, its missing parts supplied by reference TRBV28 and TRBJ1-5, is DVKVTQSSRYLVKRTGEKVFLECVQDMDHENMFWYRQDPGLGLRLIYFSYDVKMKEKGDIPEGYSVSREKKERFSLILESASTNQTSMYLCASSPKARTGGGNQPQHFGDGTRLSIL.

The chain combines TRBV2 with TRBJ2-1; 7 bases are a match to TRBD2. The germline V gene has CDR1 SNHLY and CDR2 FYNNEI. This CDR3 is 15 amino acids long. V dropped 5 bases and J dropped 5; count of bases not matched to a gene: 9. CDR3 nucleotide sequence: TGTGCCAGCAGTCGGGACTTTGCGGGAGACAATGAGCAGTTCTTC. Encoded protein: CASSRDFAGDNEQFF. The full variable domain, completed using reference TRBV2 and TRBJ2-1, is EPEVTQTPSHQVTQMGQEVILRCVPISNHLYFYWYRQILGQKVEFLVSFYNNEISEKSEIFDDQFSVERPDGSNFTLKIRSTKLEDSAMYFCASSRDFAGDNEQFFGPGTRLTVL.

This clone occurred a few times. The chain joins TRBV5-6 to TRBJ2-7; D unclear. The CDR3 loop spans 15 amino acids. CDR1 and CDR2 (germline): SGHDT, YYEEEE. V was trimmed by 0 bases and J by 3 bases, leaving 13 bases between them. DNA of the CDR3: TGTGCCAGCAGCTTGGGCCTAGATCTGCGCTACGAGCAGTACTTC. It yields the protein CASSLGLDLRYEQYF. Full variable domain (missing parts from reference TRBV5-6 and TRBJ2-7): DAGVTQSPTHLIKTRGQQVTLRCSPKSGHDTVSWYQQALGQGPQFIFQYYEEEERQRGNFPDRFSGHQFPNYSSELNVNALLLGDSALYLCASSLGLDLRYEQYFGPGTRLTVT.

The chain couples TRBV6-1 to TRBJ2-7; 9 bases match TRBD2. The CDR3 totals 16 residues. J gave up 2 bases and V 0 bases, and 5 bases lay outside the gene matches. From germline, CDR1 is MNHNS and CDR2 SASEGT. Here the CDR3 reads CASSEALAGGPYEQYF. CDR3 in DNA: TGTGCCAGCAGTGAAGCGCTCGCGGGAGGGCCCTACGAGCAGTACTTC.

This clone has a single count. The chain is built from TRBV14 and TRBJ2-5; D is possibly TRBD1 (6 bases). Trimming stripped 0 bases from V and 1 base from J, with 12 bases between. Germline assignment: CDR1 SGHDN and CDR2 FVKESK. The CDR3 consists of 16 residues. The CDR3 bases are TGTGCCAGCAGCCAAGAAGTGGGACACATCCAAGAGACCCAGTACTTC. It translates to CASSQEVGHIQETQYF. The full variable domain, in which reference TRBV14 and TRBJ2-5 provide the parts outside the CDR3, is EAGVTQFPSHSVIEKGQTVTLRCDPISGHDNLYWYRRVMGKEIKFLLHFVKESKQDESGMPNNRFLAERTGGTYSTLKVQPAELEDSGVYFCASSQEVGHIQETQYFGPGTRLLVL.

The chain has TRBV25-1 and TRBJ2-3, with D possibly being TRBD2 (6 bases). Germline V CDR1 and CDR2: MGHDK, SYGVNS. V gave up 6 bases and J gave up 4 bases, with 11 bases separating them. The CDR3 contains 13 residues. DNA of the CDR3: TGTGCCAGCAGCCGGGACTTGTCAGATACGCAGTATTTT. This codes for CASSRDLSDTQYF.

The rearrangement links TRBV7-9 to TRBJ2-1; the D gene is possibly TRBD2 (6 bases). CDR1 is SEHNR, CDR2 FQNEAQ, per germline (reference sequence). CDR3 length equals 16 residues. CDR3 in amino acids: CSTLAPTGVPYNEQFF. CDR3 DNA sequence: TGTTCCACCCTGGCTCCGACGGGAGTACCCTACAATGAGCAGTTCTTC.

This rearrangement joins TRBV4-1 to TRBJ2-5; 10 positions agree with TRBD1. The V and J ends lost 4 bases and 3 bases, in that order; junction bases with no gene match: 8. This CDR3 contains 16 residues. The V gene's germline CDR1 is MGHRA and CDR2 YSYEKL. In DNA form, the CDR3 reads TGCGCCAGCAGCCCCATCCCGGGACAGGGGAAAGAGACCCAGTACTTC. Protein product: CASSPIPGQGKETQYF.

This clone has only one observation. The CDR3 protein is CASTQGQGITEAFF. Written as DNA, the CDR3 is TGTGCCAGTACCCAAGGGCAGGGCATCACTGAAGCTTTCTTT. V usage is TRBV19 and J usage is TRBJ1-1; D might be TRBD1 (5 bases). The V end lost 7 bases, the J end lost 4 bases, and 16 bases lay between the germline ends. The CDR3 is 14 amino acids. Germline values: CDR1 LNHDA, CDR2 SQIVND (reference sequence).

The genes are TRBV27 and TRBJ1-5; tentatively, D is TRBD1 (6 bases). The V end was cut by 3 bases, the J end by 4 bases, with 16 bases between. Germline CDR1 is MNHEY and CDR2 is SMNVEV (reference sequence). The CDR3 is 16 amino acids. The CDR3: CASSFLGTLPNQPQHF. The CDR3 nucleotides are TGTGCCAGCAGTTTTCTCGGGACACTTCCTAATCAGCCCCAGCATTTT.

V gene TRBV2 combines with J gene TRBJ2-3; 7 bases match TRBD2. This CDR3 is built from 13 residues. Germline V gives CDR1 SNHLY, CDR2 FYNNEI. With 7 bases clipped from V and 1 base from J, the junction kept 2 bases outside the gene matches. CDR3 bases: TGTGCCAGCAAAACTAGCGGCACAGATACGCAGTATTTT. Translated: CASKTSGTDTQYF.

The chain employs TRBV4-3 and TRBJ1-4, with 9 positions matching TRBD1. Per germline, CDR1 LGHNA and CDR2 YSLEER. The CDR3 spans 16 residues. J lost 8 bases, V lost 0 bases, and 7 bases had no gene match. The CDR3 sequence: CASSQDVQGAEEKLFF. CDR3 nucleotide sequence: TGCGCCAGCAGCCAAGATGTACAGGGGGCAGAGGAAAAACTGTTTTTT.

The CDR3 DNA sequence: TGTGCCAGCAGCTTTATAGCGGGATCCGGGGAGCTGTTTTTT. Protein sequence: CASSFIAGSGELFF. The chain combines TRBV7-9 with TRBJ2-2; 8 nucleotides align to TRBD2. CDR3 length equals 14 residues. Germline V gene sequence: CDR1 SEHNR, CDR2 FQNEAQ (reference sequence). V was pared by 3 bases and J by 6 bases, with 3 bases of the junction left unmatched. The full variable domain, its missing parts supplied by reference TRBV7-9 and TRBJ2-2, is DTGVSQNPRHKITKRGQNVTFRCDPISEHNRLYWYRQTLGQGPEFLTYFQNEAQLEKSRLLSDRFSAERPKGSFSTLEIQRTEQGDSAMYLCASSFIAGSGELFFGEGSRLTVL.

The chain couples TRBV6-6 to TRBJ2-1; 7 bases align to TRBD2. The J segment lost 6 bases and the V segment lost 8 bases, leaving 10 bases of the junction unmatched. CDR3 length: 14 residues. Germline V lookup: CDR1 MNHNY, CDR2 SVGAGI (reference sequence). CDR3 nucleotide sequence: TGTGCCAGCGTCGATAGCTGGGGGGGCAATGAGCAGTTCTTC. Protein sequence: CASVDSWGGNEQFF.